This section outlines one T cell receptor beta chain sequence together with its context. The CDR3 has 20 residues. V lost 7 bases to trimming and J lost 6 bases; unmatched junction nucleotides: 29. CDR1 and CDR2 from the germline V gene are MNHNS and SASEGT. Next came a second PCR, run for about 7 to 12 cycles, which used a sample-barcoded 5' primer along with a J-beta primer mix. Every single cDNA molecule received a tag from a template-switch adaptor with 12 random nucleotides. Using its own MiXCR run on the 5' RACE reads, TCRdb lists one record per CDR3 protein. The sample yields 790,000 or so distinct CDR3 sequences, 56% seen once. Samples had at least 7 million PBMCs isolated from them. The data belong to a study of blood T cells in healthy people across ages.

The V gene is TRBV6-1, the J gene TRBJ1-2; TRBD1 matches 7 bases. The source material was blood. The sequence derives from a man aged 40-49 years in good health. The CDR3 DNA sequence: TGTGCCAGCATATTACAGGAGACAGGGTTACTAACAGGGTTCTCGGATGGCTACACCTTC. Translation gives CASILQETGLLTGFSDGYTF.